What follows are 28 T cell receptor beta chains derived from one specimen sequenced in a study of blood T cell repertoires in COVID-19. Clones were sequenced by immunoSEQ multiplex PCR, and TCRdb holds only the in-frame ones, with some missing. The sample carries 380,000 or so clones, 70% to 90% recorded once. Sequencing was performed on PBMCs or T cells enriched from blood (not recorded which). The receptor source for this set is a woman in her thirties with acute COVID-19.

The V and J genes are TRBV19 and TRBJ1-1; D is uncertain. The CDR3 is made up of 18 amino acids. Germline CDR1 LNHDA, CDR2 SQIVND (reference sequence). The V end lost 6 bases, the J end lost 0 bases, and 23 bases lay between the germline ends. The chain's CDR3 is CASSTLAGRFIMNTEAFF. CDR3 sequence (DNA): TGTGCCAGTAGCACCTTGGCAGGTAGATTTATTATGAACACTGAAGCTTTCTTT.

The table lists this clone with a few counts. J is TRBJ2-5 and V is TRBV7-6, with 7 bases matching TRBD1. The CDR3 has 15 residues. J gave up 2 bases and V 3 bases, and 6 bases lay outside the gene matches. Germline V gene sequence: CDR1 SGHVS, CDR2 FNYEAQ. The DNA for the CDR3 is TGTGCCAGCAGCTTTCGGGACAGCCCTCAAGAGACCCAGTACTTC. Translated, it gives CASSFRDSPQETQYF. The whole variable domain, remainder taken from reference TRBV7-6 and TRBJ2-5, is GAGVSQSPRYKVTKRGQDVALRCDPISGHVSLYWYRQALGQGPEFLTYFNYEAQQDKSGLPNDRFSAERPEGSISTLTIQRTEQRDSAMYRCASSFRDSPQETQYFGPGTRLLVL.

The chain couples TRBV2 to TRBJ2-3, with TRBD2 matching 11 bases. The CDR3 totals 12 residues. Germline V gene sequence: CDR1 SNHLY, CDR2 FYNNEI. The DNA for the CDR3 is TGTGGTACTAGCGGGGGACGGGATACGCAGTATTTT. Translation gives CGTSGGRDTQYF.

V usage is TRBV7-9 and J usage is TRBJ2-7; 9 bases are a match to TRBD1. The CDR3 runs 16 residues. The germline gives CDR1 SEHNR, CDR2 FQNEAQ (reference sequence). The V segment lost 2 bases and the J segment 1 base; nucleotides outside the gene matches: 6. The CDR3 nucleotides read TGTGCCAGCAGCTTACTCGGGACAGGGTATTCCTACGAGCAGTACTTC. Amino acid sequence: CASSLLGTGYSYEQYF.

This chain joins TRBV2 and TRBJ1-4; a possible D gene is TRBD1 (6 bases). This CDR3 is built from 14 residues. CDR1 SNHLY and CDR2 FYNNEI come from the germline V gene. V was clipped by 5 bases and J by 3 bases, with 10 bases between them. CDR3 loop: CASSRQDPNEKLFF. The CDR3, as DNA: TGTGCCAGCAGTCGACAGGACCCTAATGAAAAACTGTTTTTT.

This rearrangement joins TRBV5-6 to TRBJ1-5; 7 bases map to TRBD1. The CDR3 extends over 16 amino acids. The germline V gene encodes CDR1 SGHDT and CDR2 YYEEEE. The trim removed 0 bases at V and 1 base at J, leaving 4 bases unmatched. In DNA form, the CDR3 reads TGTGCCAGCAGCTTGGGAGGGGGCCCAAGCAATCAGCCCCAGCATTTT. Amino acids: CASSLGGGPSNQPQHF.

This clone was counted a single time. This sequence joins TRBV5-1 and TRBJ1-6, with D maybe TRBD1 (6 bases). V lost 2 bases and J 7 bases, leaving 16 bases between the germline ends. CDR3 length: 16 residues. Germline values: CDR1 SGHRS, CDR2 YFSETQ. The chain's CDR3 is CASSFGRRGGNSPLHF. The CDR3 nucleotides read TGCGCCAGCAGCTTTGGCCGGAGGGGGGGAAATTCACCCCTCCACTTT.

The rearrangement joins TRBV7-3 to TRBJ2-3, with TRBD1 matching 9 bases. This CDR3 region has 13 residues. Germline CDR1 and CDR2: SGHTA and FQGTGA. The ends lost 4 bases at V and 4 bases at J; junction bases unmatched: 0. CDR3 DNA sequence: TGTGCCAGCAGCTGGGACAGGGCAGATACGCAGTATTTT. It translates to CASSWDRADTQYF.

This clone was picked up one time. The CDR3 DNA reads TGCGCCAGCAGCCAGGGGAGCAGAAGATCTGGAAACACCATATATTTT. It yields the protein CASSQGSRRSGNTIYF. J is TRBJ1-3 and V is TRBV4-1; unclear D gene. The CDR3 is made up of 16 amino acids. Trimming cost V 3 bases and J 1 base, with 13 bases left between them. Germline CDR1 and CDR2: MGHRA and YSYEKL.

The chain couples TRBV7-6 to TRBJ2-1; weak D call: TRBD1 (5 bases). The CDR3 is 13 amino acids. Germline V lookup: CDR1 SGHVS, CDR2 FNYEAQ. Trimming shortened V by 5 bases and J by 4 bases, and 9 bases separated the two germline ends. The CDR3 DNA is TGTGCCAGCAGCCTTCGACAGTACAATGAGCAGTTCTTC. Translation gives CASSLRQYNEQFF.

In its sample, this clone was seen a few times. The same CDR3 can be traced to other DNA sequences in this sample. The rearrangement joins TRBV5-1 to TRBJ1-1; D might be TRBD1 (6 bases). The CDR3 extends over 15 amino acids. V dropped 1 base and J dropped 0 bases, with 10 bases sitting between them. Germline lookup yields CDR1 SGHRS and CDR2 YFSETQ. The CDR3: CASSLRPGVNTEAFF. In DNA form, the CDR3 reads TGCGCCAGCAGCTTGCGTCCAGGGGTGAACACTGAAGCTTTCTTT. Using reference TRBV5-1 and TRBJ1-1 for the parts outside the CDR3, the full variable domain is KAGVTQTPRYLIKTRGQQVTLSCSPISGHRSVSWYQQTPGQGLQFLFEYFSETQRNKGNFPGRFSGRQFSNSRSEMNVSTLELGDSALYLCASSLRPGVNTEAFFGQGTRLTVV.

The J gene is TRBJ2-6, the V gene TRBV7-9; D is unresolved. CDR1 SEHNR and CDR2 FQNEAQ come from the germline V gene (reference sequence). This CDR3 is built from 15 residues. The V end was cut by 2 bases, the J end by 4 bases, with 9 bases between. DNA of the CDR3: TGTGCCAGCAGCTTAAGACACTCCGGGGCCAACGTCCTGACTTTC. It translates to CASSLRHSGANVLTF.

The genes are TRBV19 and TRBJ2-1, with D possibly being TRBD1 (5 bases). V lost 0 bases to trimming and J lost 7 bases, with 25 bases between them. Germline V CDR1 and CDR2: LNHDA, SQIVND (reference sequence). The CDR3 has 19 residues. For the CDR3, the DNA is TGTGCCAGTAGTATAGATCTACATAAAGGGGTCACTCAGGTAAATGAGCAGTTCTTC. The encoded protein is CASSIDLHKGVTQVNEQFF.

This chain connects TRBV19 to TRBJ1-1, with unresolved D. Germline loops: CDR1 LNHDA, CDR2 SQIVND (reference sequence). V shed 5 bases and J shed 1 base, with 14 bases lying between them. There are 15 residues in the CDR3. The CDR3 sequence is CASSPRGGSNTEAFF. Here the CDR3 DNA reads TGTGCCAGTAGTCCGCGGGGAGGGTCGAACACTGAAGCTTTCTTT.

This clone has more than one count but fewer than ten. This chain joins TRBV5-1 and TRBJ1-6, with unresolved D. Germline V gene data show CDR1 as SGHRS and CDR2 as YFSETQ. The CDR3 loop spans 13 amino acids. Trimming cost V 0 bases and J 8 bases, with 6 bases left between them. The DNA for the CDR3 is TGCGCCAGCAGCTTGGTGAGGGATTCACCCCTCCACTTT. As protein: CASSLVRDSPLHF.

V usage is TRBV3-1 (or the pseudogene TRBV3-2) and J usage is TRBJ1-3, with D unresolved. V lost 0 bases, J lost 8 bases, and 20 bases lay in between. Per germline, CDR1 LGHDT and CDR2 YNNKEL (reference sequence). The CDR3 has 17 amino acids. The CDR3 reads CASSQEESFRRNHTIYF. CDR3 nucleotide sequence: TGTGCCAGCAGCCAAGAGGAGTCGTTTCGCCGCAATCACACCATATATTTT.

This chain links TRBV9 with TRBJ2-7, with a tentative D call TRBD2 (7 bases). Germline assignment: CDR1 SGDLS and CDR2 YYNGEE. CDR3 length equals 15 residues. Trimming took 4 bases from V and 3 from J, leaving 17 bases between them. The CDR3 coding sequence is TGTGCCAGCAGCCCGGGGGGCGGGACGTTCTACGAGCAGTACTTC. This encodes CASSPGGGTFYEQYF. Combining the CDR3 with reference TRBV9 and TRBJ2-7 gives the whole variable domain DSGVTQTPKHLITATGQRVTLRCSPRSGDLSVYWYQQSLDQGLQFLIQYYNGEERAKGNILERFSAQQFPDLHSELNLSSLELGDSALYFCASSPGGGTFYEQYFGPGTRLTVT.

J is TRBJ2-1 and V is TRBV7-3; 10 bases agree with TRBD2. CDR1 SGHTA and CDR2 FQGTGA come from the germline V gene. V was clipped by 10 bases and J by 7 bases; unmatched bases: 13. The CDR3 consists of 15 residues. CDR3 sequence: CATSPSGGRSNEQFF. The CDR3, as DNA: TGTGCCACCTCTCCTAGCGGGGGACGGTCGAATGAGCAGTTCTTC.

The V call is TRBV27, the J call TRBJ1-6, with D possibly being TRBD1 (6 bases). Deletions cut 5 bases from V and 10 bases from J, with 15 bases between. The CDR3 covers 14 residues. Germline assignment: CDR1 MNHEY and CDR2 SMNVEV (reference sequence). The CDR3 bases are TGTGCCAGCAGTCCACGACAGGTCCTGTCACCCCTCCACTTT. Its translation: CASSPRQVLSPLHF.

The chain recombines TRBV12-5 with TRBJ1-1; possibly TRBD1 for D (6 bases). Germline V gives CDR1 LGHNT, CDR2 FRNRAP. Trimming left V 6 bases short and J 6 bases short, with 11 bases between. This CDR3 has 12 residues. The CDR3 sequence is CASGRQESEAFF. Written as DNA, the CDR3 is TGTGCTAGTGGACGACAGGAGTCTGAAGCTTTCTTT.

This chain uses TRBV29-1 with TRBJ2-7; the D gene is possibly TRBD2 (6 bases). This CDR3 has 13 residues. CDR1 is SQVTM and CDR2 is ANQGSEA in the germline V gene. Trimming removed 4 bases at V and 4 bases at J, with 14 bases between. The CDR3 loop reads CSVGMGGIYEQYF. As DNA, the CDR3 is TGCAGCGTTGGGATGGGGGGAATATACGAGCAGTACTTC.

V and J are TRBV24-1 and TRBJ1-5; D is unclear. This CDR3 has 15 residues. Germline CDR1 reads KGHDR; CDR2 reads SFDVKD. V was cut by 4 bases and J by 0 bases, with 9 bases left in between. The CDR3 reads CATSDNSYSNQPQHF. CDR3 nucleotide sequence: TGTGCCACCAGTGACAACAGTTATAGCAATCAGCCCCAGCATTTT.

The rearrangement links TRBV9 to TRBJ2-7, with 11 nucleotides matching TRBD1. Per germline, CDR1 SGDLS and CDR2 YYNGEE. The CDR3 sequence is 14 residues long. Germline trimming cut 4 bases from V and 3 bases from J; bases unmatched to any gene: 3. This chain's CDR3 is CASSMGQGDYEQYF. In DNA form, the CDR3 reads TGTGCCAGCAGCATGGGACAGGGGGACTACGAGCAGTACTTC.

CDR3 bases: TGTGCCAGCAGCTTAGACACAGGGCGCTATGGCTACACCTTC. Translated, it gives CASSLDTGRYGYTF. V usage is TRBV11-2 and J usage is TRBJ1-2; tentative D call: TRBD1 (6 bases). Trimming removed 0 bases from V and 4 bases from J, with 9 bases in between. This CDR3 contains 14 residues. Germline CDR1 reads SGHAT; CDR2 reads FQNNGV.

This chain joins TRBV12-3 or TRBV12-4 and TRBJ2-7, with D tentatively TRBD1 (6 bases). V was shortened by 7 bases and J by 9 bases, with 19 bases between the two germline ends. The CDR3 extends over 13 amino acids. The CDR3 loop reads CASTKQGNSRQYF. Written as DNA, the CDR3 is TGTGCCAGCACCAAACAGGGTAATTCGAGGCAGTACTTC.

The chain combines TRBV6-1 with TRBJ1-1, with D uncertain. Per the germline V gene, CDR1 is MNHNS and CDR2 is SASEGT. V was clipped by 3 bases and J by 1 base, with 15 bases between them. CDR3 size: 16 residues. The CDR3, as DNA: TGTGCCAGCAGTGACATTTTGAGGGTTGGGAACACTGAAGCTTTCTTT. It translates to CASSDILRVGNTEAFF.

The chain combines TRBV20-1 with TRBJ1-1; 9 nucleotides align to TRBD1. The CDR3 contains 11 residues. Trimming cost V 6 bases and J 13 bases; bases outside gene matches: 9. Per the germline V gene, CDR1 is DFQATT and CDR2 is SNEGSKA (reference sequence). Written as DNA, the CDR3 is TGCAGTGCCCTCGACCGGGACAGGGTTTTCTTT. Encoded protein: CSALDRDRVFF.

The genes are TRBV24-1 and TRBJ1-2; TRBD1 matches at 11 bases. The CDR3 loop spans 16 amino acids. J was trimmed by 5 bases and V by 3 bases; bases with no gene match: 7. CDR1 and CDR2 from the germline V gene are KGHDR and SFDVKD. In DNA form, the CDR3 reads TGTGCCACCAGTGATGCCGGGACAGGGGGGGAGTATGGCTACACCTTC. This translates into CATSDAGTGGEYGYTF.